A single sample gave rise to the 10 T cell receptor beta chains below, sequenced in a study of blood T cell repertoires in COVID-19. Sequencing used immunoSEQ multiplex PCR; TCRdb keeps in-frame clones, though not all of them. The sample includes nearly 250,000 clones, approximately 80% of them seen just once. Sequenced: peripheral blood. These receptors were collected from a woman older than 75 with acute or convalescent COVID-19.

The genes are TRBV7-2 and TRBJ1-6, with 8 bases that match TRBD1. V shed 4 bases and J 4 bases; nucleotides not matched to a gene: 3. The CDR3 length is 15 residues. Germline CDR1 SGHTA, CDR2 FQGNSA. The CDR3 loop is CASSSRQGYNSPLHF. The CDR3 DNA reads as TGTGCCAGCAGCTCGCGACAGGGGTATAATTCACCCCTCCACTTT.

This chain uses TRBV7-3 with TRBJ1-1; D call uncertain. V was clipped by 1 base and J by 1 base, with 7 bases between them. The CDR3 extends over 14 amino acids. Germline values: CDR1 SGHTA, CDR2 FQGTGA. This chain's CDR3 is CASSLMPGNTEAFF. In nucleotides, the CDR3 is TGTGCCAGCAGCTTAATGCCAGGGAACACTGAAGCTTTCTTT.

This clone was counted a single time. The V and J genes are TRBV21-1 and TRBJ1-1; TRBD1 reflects the table's D call only, with no check against the DNA. TRBV21-1 is a pseudogene locus. The CDR3 consists of 13 residues. CDR3 residues: CASPRQGNTEAFF. The CDR3 DNA sequence: TGTGCCAGCCCAAGGCAGGGGAACACTGAAGCTTTCTTT.

The V call is TRBV3-1 (or the pseudogene TRBV3-2), the J call TRBJ1-3; D is unresolved. Trimming pared 1 base from V and 0 bases from J, leaving 10 bases between. Germline CDR1 and CDR2: LGHDT and YNNKEL (reference sequence). This CDR3 is built from 16 residues. The CDR3 nucleotides are TGTGCCAGCAGCCAAGGCCGTGCCAGCTCTGGAAACACCATATATTTT. Protein: CASSQGRASSGNTIYF.

V is TRBV6-5 and J is TRBJ2-1; 7 bases are a match to TRBD2. The CDR3 extends over 16 amino acids. Germline CDR1 is MNHEY and CDR2 is SVGAGI. Trimming took 0 bases from V and 7 from J; bases not matched to a gene: 9. CDR3 sequence (DNA): TGTGCCAGCAGTTACTCGATGACTAGCTGGCGGAATGAGCAGTTCTTC. Translation gives CASSYSMTSWRNEQFF.

This clone has just one count. The chain is built from TRBV7-2 and TRBJ1-1, with 8 bases aligning to TRBD1. The CDR3 totals 15 residues. V gave up 1 base and J gave up 5 bases; unmatched junction bases: 6. Germline CDR1 SGHTA, CDR2 FQGNSA. CDR3 sequence: CASSLGQGAKTEAFF. CDR3 nucleotides: TGTGCCAGCAGCTTAGGGCAGGGGGCGAAGACTGAAGCTTTCTTT. Full variable domain (remainder filled in from reference TRBV7-2 and TRBJ1-1): GAGVSQSPSNKVTEKGKDVELRCDPISGHTALYWYRQSLGQGLEFLIYFQGNSAPDKSGLPSDRFSAERTGGSVSTLTIQRTQQEDSAVYLCASSLGQGAKTEAFFGQGTRLTVV.

The chain has TRBV29-1 and TRBJ1-2, with D perhaps matching TRBD1 (5 bases). Germline V gives CDR1 SQVTM, CDR2 ANQGSEA. The CDR3 is 12 residues long. Trimming shortened V by 2 bases and J by 8 bases, and 12 bases separated the two germline ends. In DNA form, the CDR3 reads TGCAGCGTTGAATTGGCAGGGCAGGGCTACACCTTC. This codes for CSVELAGQGYTF. Using reference TRBV29-1 and TRBJ1-2 for the parts outside the CDR3, the full variable domain is SAVISQKPSRDICQRGTSLTIQCQVDSQVTMMFWYRQQPGQSLTLIATANQGSEATYESGFVIDKFPISRPNLTFSTLTVSNMSPEDSSIYLCSVELAGQGYTFGSGTRLTVV.

This clone was counted between two and nine times. The V call is TRBV3-1 (or the pseudogene TRBV3-2), the J call TRBJ2-1; D remains unclear. This CDR3 comprises 16 residues. The germline V and J ends were trimmed by 0 bases and 9 bases, with 18 bases remaining between them. Germline V CDR1 and CDR2: LGHDT, YNNKEL (reference sequence). The CDR3, as DNA: TGTGCCAGCAGCCAAGATAGCACTACCCTCTACGGTGAGCAGTTCTTC. Translating it yields CASSQDSTTLYGEQFF.

J is TRBJ1-4 and V is TRBV6-2 or TRBV6-3, with D possibly matching TRBD1 (5 bases). Trimming removed 6 bases from V and 2 bases from J, with 16 bases in between. Germline CDR1 reads MNHEY; CDR2 reads SVGEGT. This CDR3 has 16 amino acids. The CDR3 sequence: CASSGQGLATNEKLFF. The CDR3 coding sequence is TGTGCCAGCAGCGGACAAGGCTTGGCGACTAATGAAAAACTGTTTTTT.

The chain carries TRBV3-1 (or the pseudogene TRBV3-2) and TRBJ2-7; 8 bases line up with TRBD2. Germline assignment: CDR1 LGHDT and CDR2 YNNKEL (reference sequence). The V gene end was trimmed by 3 bases and the J gene end by 0 bases; junction bases not matched to a gene: 7. This CDR3 has 16 amino acids. The CDR3 bases are TGTGCCAGCAGCCAGTATAGCGGGGCAATCTCCTACGAGCAGTACTTC. It specifies CASSQYSGAISYEQYF.